These 30 T cell receptor beta chains originate from one sample sequenced in a study of cytomegalovirus exposure and HLA in healthy donors. This PCR relied on a set of 60 Vbeta primers and 13 Jbeta primers. Profiling relied on immunoSEQ multiplex PCR, and the TCRdb table lists in-frame clones only, not all of them. This table has about 130,000 clones, around three quarters appearing once. Specimen: PBMCs. The receptor source for this set is a woman aged 45-60 years in good health and CMV-seronegative.

The rearrangement joins TRBV30 to TRBJ2-7; TRBD2 matches 10 bases. Germline CDR1 and CDR2: GTSNPN and SVGIG (reference sequence). The CDR3 runs 15 residues. V lost 3 bases and J lost 1; bases outside the gene matches: 6. The CDR3 reads CAWREGLAYSYEQYF. The CDR3 region has the DNA TGTGCCTGGAGGGAGGGACTAGCGTATTCCTACGAGCAGTACTTC.

V and J are TRBV2 and TRBJ1-4; D remains ambiguous. Per the germline V gene, CDR1 is SNHLY and CDR2 is FYNNEI. V lost 6 bases and J 7 bases, leaving 15 bases between the germline ends. This CDR3 has 14 residues. The CDR3 DNA reads as TGTGCCAGCAGGATCGGTTCGCGGGGTGAAAAACTGTTTTTT. Amino acid sequence: CASRIGSRGEKLFF.

This chain connects TRBV16 to TRBJ2-5; 8 nucleotides agree with TRBD1. This CDR3 contains 13 residues. The germline V gene encodes CDR1 KGHSY and CDR2 FQNENV. Trimming cost V 4 bases and J 6 bases; bases outside gene matches: 4. The CDR3 loop reads CASSPGQGQTQYF. The CDR3 DNA reads as TGTGCCAGCAGCCCCGGACAGGGACAGACCCAGTACTTC. The full variable domain, in which reference TRBV16 and TRBJ2-5 provide the parts outside the CDR3, is GEEVAQTPKHLVRGEGQKAKLYCAPIKGHSYVFWYQQVLKNEFKFLISFQNENVFDETGMPKERFSAKCLPNSPCSLEIQATKLEDSAVYFCASSPGQGQTQYFGPGTRLLVL.

This clone has only a few counts. The chain links TRBV10-3 to TRBJ2-1, with 7 bases aligning to TRBD2. Germline trimming cut 9 bases from V and 7 bases from J; bases unmatched to any gene: 9. This CDR3 comprises 13 residues. The germline gives CDR1 ENHRY, CDR2 SYGVKD. The DNA of the CDR3 is TGTGCCATAGTTCTTTTGGGGGGGAATGAGCAGTTCTTC. As protein: CAIVLLGGNEQFF.

V and J are TRBV5-4 and TRBJ2-7, with D possibly being TRBD1 (7 bases). This CDR3 spans 14 amino acids. Looked up from germline, CDR1 is SGHNT and CDR2 is YYREEE (reference sequence). V was clipped by 5 bases and J by 7 bases, with 19 bases between them. Written as DNA, the CDR3 is TGTGCCAGCAGGTCCCAGGGGGGCTCGTGGGAGCAGTACTTC. It is translated as CASRSQGGSWEQYF.

As concerns this clone: A junction boundary mismatches the germline segment, possibly from a read error. This rearrangement joins TRBV2 to TRBJ1-5; 12 bases agree with TRBD1. The CDR3 consists of 15 residues. CDR1 and CDR2 from the germline V gene are SNHLY and FYNNEI. The CDR3 DNA reads TGTGCCAGCAGTGACGGGACAGGGGGCAATCAGCCCCAGAATTTT. Encoded protein: CASSDGTGGNQPQNF.

The rearrangement joins TRBV28 to TRBJ2-1, with D maybe TRBD1 (6 bases). This CDR3 contains 15 residues. The germline V and J ends were trimmed by 3 bases and 2 bases, with 11 bases remaining between them. Germline V lookup: CDR1 MDHEN, CDR2 SYDVKM. CDR3 sequence (DNA): TGTGCCAGCAGTTTCGGGACAACACCCTACAATGAGCAGTTCTTC. It codes for CASSFGTTPYNEQFF.

DNA for the CDR3: TGTGCCAGCATCCTCTGGGCAGGGAGGGGACCTGAAGCTTTCTTT. Protein product: CASILWAGRGPEAFF. This sequence joins TRBV28 and TRBJ1-1; tentative D call: TRBD1 (5 bases). Trimming stripped 7 bases from V and 6 bases from J, with 21 bases between. The CDR3 spans 15 residues. From germline, CDR1 is MDHEN and CDR2 SYDVKM. The variable domain in full, with the rest retrieved from reference TRBV28 and TRBJ1-1, is DVKVTQSSRYLVKRTGEKVFLECVQDMDHENMFWYRQDPGLGLRLIYFSYDVKMKEKGDIPEGYSVSREKKERFSLILESASTNQTSMYLCASILWAGRGPEAFFGQGTRLTVV.

This clone was seen just once. The CDR3 bases are TGTGCCAGCAGGGGGGACTGGGGAGCATACAATGAGCAGTTCTTC. Amino acids: CASRGDWGAYNEQFF. This chain links TRBV2 with TRBJ2-1, with a weak D call TRBD2 (6 bases). Deletions cut 6 bases from V and 4 bases from J, with 16 bases between. The CDR3 loop spans 15 amino acids. From germline, CDR1 is SNHLY and CDR2 FYNNEI.

This clone is a singleton in its sample. The gene calls are TRBV11-3 and TRBJ2-5, with D unresolved. Trimming removed 5 bases at V and 5 bases at J, with 12 bases between. The CDR3 covers 13 residues. The germline V gene encodes CDR1 SGHNT and CDR2 YENEEA. In nucleotides, the CDR3 is TGTGCCAGCAGCCCGCGTAGCTTCGAGACCCAGTACTTC. This codes for CASSPRSFETQYF.

With respect to this clone: The junction departs from the called germline gene at one end, perhaps through a read error. This chain uses TRBV4-1 with TRBJ2-2; maybe TRBD2 (5 bases). CDR1 MGHRA and CDR2 YSYEKL come from the germline V gene. The CDR3 contains 13 residues. CDR3 DNA: TGCGCCAGCAGCCAGGGCGGCACCGGGGATCTGTTTTTT. It is translated as CASSQGGTGDLFF.

This clone showed up just a few times. The chain uses TRBV6-6 and TRBJ1-2; 7 bases map to TRBD1. With 6 bases clipped from V and 2 bases from J, the junction kept 3 bases outside the gene matches. CDR1 is MNHNY, CDR2 SVGAGI, per germline (reference sequence). The length of the CDR3 is 13 residues. The CDR3 region has the DNA TGTGCCAGCAGCGTGGACAGGAACTATGGCTACACCTTC. Translation gives CASSVDRNYGYTF.

This sequence joins TRBV28 and TRBJ2-5, with TRBD1 as a possible D gene (5 bases). Germline V CDR1 and CDR2: MDHEN, SYDVKM. CDR3 length: 14 residues. Trimming cost V 2 bases and J 5 bases, with 12 bases left between them. The CDR3 DNA reads TGTGCCAGCAGTTTAGGGATAGGGGTGGAGACCCAGTACTTC. Residues: CASSLGIGVETQYF.

This sequence joins TRBV27 and TRBJ2-7; possible D gene TRBD2, 5 bases. From germline, CDR1 is MNHEY and CDR2 SMNVEV (reference sequence). The CDR3 has 13 amino acids. The ends were cut back, 2 bases at V and 3 bases at J, with 8 bases in the middle. The CDR3, as DNA: TGTGCCAGCAGTTTACACGGGGACTACGAGCAGTACTTC. Its protein is CASSLHGDYEQYF.

The V gene is TRBV7-2, the J gene TRBJ1-1; D is unresolved. Germline loops: CDR1 SGHTA, CDR2 FQGNSA. V was pared by 2 bases and J by 8 bases, with 18 bases between. This CDR3 is 15 amino acids long. CDR3 protein: CASSLPPLPEREAFF. The DNA of the CDR3 is TGTGCCAGCAGCTTACCCCCCCTTCCGGAGCGCGAAGCTTTCTTT.

The rearrangement uses TRBV5-1 and TRBJ1-1; D unclear. CDR3 size: 13 residues. Germline lookup yields CDR1 SGHRS and CDR2 YFSETQ. V lost 5 bases and J lost 1, with 9 bases in between. This CDR3 reads CASSYQENTEAFF. The CDR3 DNA sequence: TGCGCCAGCAGTTACCAGGAGAACACTGAAGCTTTCTTT.

This sequence joins TRBV6-6 and TRBJ1-1; 10 bases line up with TRBD1. With V trimmed by 11 bases and J by 11 bases, 14 bases remained unmatched. From germline, CDR1 is MNHNY and CDR2 SVGAGI (reference sequence). The CDR3 contains 13 residues. CDR3 amino acids: CAVRQGANEMAFF. For the CDR3, the DNA is TGTGCCGTCAGACAGGGGGCGAATGAAATGGCTTTCTTT.

This CDR3 is CASSLGGLPYNSPLHF. In DNA, the CDR3 is TGTGCCAGCAGTTTGGGGGGGCTCCCCTATAATTCACCCCTCCACTTT. This rearrangement joins TRBV28 to TRBJ1-6, with TRBD1 as a possible D gene (6 bases). The CDR3 is made up of 16 amino acids. Germline CDR1 MDHEN, CDR2 SYDVKM. Deletions cut 3 bases from V and 2 bases from J, with 11 bases between.

The chain employs TRBV7-3 and TRBJ2-2; 8 bases line up with TRBD2. V lost 2 bases and J lost 6; bases outside the gene matches: 8. The CDR3 spans 16 residues. Germline CDR1 SGHTA, CDR2 FQGTGA. The CDR3: CASSLSIAGSAGELFF. DNA of the CDR3: TGTGCCAGCAGCTTATCGATAGCGGGATCCGCCGGGGAGCTGTTTTTT.

The chain uses TRBV30 and TRBJ1-4; 10 positions agree with TRBD1. The V gene's germline CDR1 is GTSNPN and CDR2 SVGIG (reference sequence). The length of the CDR3 is 13 residues. Losses at the gene ends were 5 bases for V and 8 bases for J; bases not matched to a gene: 5. The CDR3, as DNA: TGTGCCTGGCTGGGACAGGGGACGGAAAAACTGTTTTTT. Translated: CAWLGQGTEKLFF.

The V and J genes are TRBV27 and TRBJ1-1; TRBD1 is a possible D gene (5 bases). Trimming pared 4 bases from V and 1 base from J, leaving 10 bases between. The CDR3 length is 14 residues. The germline V gene has CDR1 MNHEY and CDR2 SMNVEV (reference sequence). In nucleotides, the CDR3 is TGTGCCAGCAGTTGGAATAGGGGGAACACTGAAGCTTTCTTT. Protein: CASSWNRGNTEAFF.

This clone was observed a few times. The CDR3 region is CAAYRGPSYEQYF. The CDR3 coding sequence is TGTGCCGCGTACAGGGGGCCCTCCTACGAGCAGTACTTC. The chain has TRBV6-5 and TRBJ2-7, with 9 bases matching TRBD1. The CDR3 totals 13 residues. CDR1 MNHEY and CDR2 SVGAGI come from the germline V gene. V shed 11 bases, J shed 0 bases, and the junction held 5 bases outside the gene matches.

V gene TRBV15 combines with J gene TRBJ2-7; 9 bases are shared with TRBD1. Germline V lookup: CDR1 LNHNV, CDR2 YYDKDF (reference sequence). Trimming took 5 bases from V and 1 from J; bases not matched to a gene: 6. The CDR3 is made up of 15 amino acids. CDR3 sequence: CATSAGTGLSYEQYF. CDR3 nucleotides: TGTGCCACCAGCGCAGGGACAGGGTTATCCTACGAGCAGTACTTC.

Note on this clone: Distinct nucleotide sequences in the sample also encode this CDR3. J is TRBJ1-5 and V is TRBV28; unclear D gene. The CDR3 contains 16 residues. The V gene's germline CDR1 is MDHEN and CDR2 SYDVKM. V lost 3 bases and J lost 4, with 16 bases in between. The CDR3 protein is CASSFTGRPSNQPQHF. The CDR3 DNA sequence: TGTGCCAGCAGTTTTACGGGGAGGCCTAGTAATCAGCCCCAGCATTTT.

The genes are TRBV7-2 and TRBJ2-3, with TRBD1 as a possible D gene (6 bases). The CDR3 consists of 12 residues. Germline V CDR1 and CDR2: SGHTA, FQGNSA. The CDR3 bases are TGTGCTGGGGGACACCTCGGGTATACGCAGTATTTT. Translation gives CAGGHLGYTQYF.

The chain uses TRBV9 and TRBJ2-1; TRBD2 matches at 12 bases. The CDR3 covers 16 residues. Trimming took 3 bases from V and 7 from J; bases not matched to a gene: 8. The germline V gene has CDR1 SGDLS and CDR2 YYNGEE. The CDR3 DNA follows: TGTGCCAGCAGCGCGCTGCTAGCGGGAGGGACGAATGAGCAGTTCTTC. Translating it yields CASSALLAGGTNEQFF.

The chain couples TRBV6-5 to TRBJ2-5; possibly TRBD2 for D (7 bases). From germline, CDR1 is MNHEY and CDR2 SVGAGI. The V end was cut by 0 bases, the J end by 5 bases, with 13 bases between. This CDR3 region has 15 residues. The CDR3 loop is CASSYSRGRGETQYF. CDR3 nucleotides: TGTGCCAGCAGTTACTCGCGGGGGCGCGGTGAGACCCAGTACTTC.

The rearrangement uses TRBV7-3 and TRBJ2-1; 7 bases fit TRBD2. The CDR3 sequence is 13 residues long. CDR1 and CDR2 (germline): SGHTA, FQGTGA. Unmatched junction bases numbered 7, after V lost 5 bases and J lost 9 bases. This CDR3 is CASSPGTNREQFF. DNA for the CDR3: TGTGCCAGCAGCCCCGGGACTAATCGTGAGCAGTTCTTC.

The chain is built from TRBV19 and TRBJ2-7, with TRBD2 matching 12 bases. The junction had 6 bases not matched to a gene; V was cut back by 4 bases and J by 2 bases. Germline CDR1 reads LNHDA; CDR2 reads SQIVND (reference sequence). This CDR3 contains 16 residues. The CDR3 is CASSTQGLAGAYEQYF. The CDR3 DNA follows: TGTGCCAGTAGTACTCAGGGACTAGCGGGCGCCTACGAGCAGTACTTC. Based on the CDR3 plus reference TRBV19 and TRBJ2-7, the full variable domain is DGGITQSPKYLFRKEGQNVTLSCEQNLNHDAMYWYRQDPGQGLRLIYYSQIVNDFQKGDIAEGYSVSREKKESFPLTVTSAQKNPTAFYLCASSTQGLAGAYEQYFGPGTRLTVT.

The chain joins TRBV5-1 to TRBJ1-3, with 7 bases matching TRBD1. Germline V CDR1 and CDR2: SGHRS, YFSETQ. The V and J ends lost 4 bases and 0 bases, in that order; junction bases with no gene match: 19. The CDR3 runs 20 residues. The CDR3, as DNA: TGCGCCAGCAGCCAACAATCAGGGGGACGCTATGAAAGCTCTGGAAACACCATATATTTT. As protein: CASSQQSGGRYESSGNTIYF.